One T cell receptor beta chain is described in this entry. The antigen is unknown. This entry comes from a study of memory CD4+ T cells and cytomegalovirus serostatus. Points from the study as a whole: Each of approximately 70 CMV-associated TCRbeta sequences occurred in one to five individuals.

J lost 2 bases, V lost 4 bases, and 7 bases had no gene match. The CDR3 extends over 15 amino acids. Germline V CDR1 and CDR2: MNHNS, SASEGT. Method: immunoSEQ multiplex PCR; TCRdb's copy keeps in-frame clones and lacks some. Among 80,000 or so clones listed, roughly 78% were seen once. Single viable CD3+CD4+CD8-CD45RO+ cells were sorted as the memory CD4+ T cells. The TCR comes from an adult in good health and CMV-seropositive. Sequenced input: memory CD4+ T cells from blood. The chain carries TRBV6-1 and TRBJ2-5, with TRBD1 matching over 7 bases. CDR3: CASSGGTVAQETQYF. As DNA, the CDR3 is TGTGCCAGCAGTGGGGGGACAGTCGCTCAAGAGACCCAGTACTTC.